This is a list of T cell receptor beta chains from one sample in a study of blood T cell repertoires in COVID-19. Using immunoSEQ multiplex PCR, the repertoire was profiled, and TCRdb retains in-frame clones only, with some absent. The sample records 150,000 or so clones, 70% to 85% being singletons. The sequenced sample consisted of PBMCs or T cells enriched from blood (not recorded which). Receptors originate from a man aged 50-59 years who had recovered from COVID-19. CDR3s include the opening cysteine and the closing phenylalanine or tryptophan. The D gene is left open where the match is weak. Part of the rows lack a size; the others show once, few, many or a class for expanded clones.

TRBJ1-6,few,TRBV3-1/TRBV3-2,TRBD1,TGTGCCAGCAGCCAAGCTCCAGGGGGCTATTCACCCCTCCACTTT,CASSQAPGGYSPLHF
TRBJ1-5,.,TRBV7-2,TRBD1,TGTGCCAGCAGCGCCCGACAGGGTCAAGGCAATCAGCCCCAGCATTTT,CASSARQGQGNQPQHF
TRBJ1-1,once,TRBV29-1,.,TGCAGCGTTGAAGACCGGGGCACTGAAGCTTTCTTT,CSVEDRGTEAFF
TRBJ2-7,.,TRBV27,TRBD2,TGTGCCAGCGCTCATAGCGGGTACGAGCAGTACTTC,CASAHSGYEQYF
TRBJ1-1,.,TRBV9,.,TGTGCCAGCAGCAAATGGACAGATATGAACACTGAAGCTTTCTTT,CASSKWTDMNTEAFF
TRBJ1-6,.,TRBV5-1,TRBD1,TGCGCCAGCAGCCCTGGACAGGCTCCACCCCTCCACTTT,CASSPGQAPPLHF
TRBJ2-7,once,TRBV10-1,TRBD1,TGCGCCAGCAGTGAGGGGACAGGGGATTACGAGCAGTACTTC,CASSEGTGDYEQYF
TRBJ2-7,.,TRBV7-3,TRBD1,TGTGCCAGCAGCAACACCGGGACAGACTACGAGCAGTACTTC,CASSNTGTDYEQYF
TRBJ1-2,.,TRBV7-9,.,TGTGCCAGCAGCTTAGTGGGGGGCTATGGCTACACCTTC,CASSLVGGYGYTF
TRBJ1-5,.,TRBV6-4,TRBD1,TGTGCCAGAGATCGGACAGGTCGAGGCAATCAGCCCCAGCATTTT,CARDRTGRGNQPQHF
TRBJ1-5,few,TRBV5-3,.,TGTGCCAGAAGCTCGACAGTGCATTTT,CARSSTVHF
TRBJ1-5,once,TRBV4-1,TRBD1,TGCGCCAGCAGCCAGGAGGACAGGGAGGTTTGGGGTCAGCCCCAGCATTTT,CASSQEDREVWGQPQHF
TRBJ2-1,.,TRBV6-5,TRBD1,TGTGCCAGCATTAGACAGGGGGCTTACAATGAGCAGTTCTTC,CASIRQGAYNEQFF
TRBJ1-5,.,TRBV4-1,TRBD1,TGCGCCAGCAGCCAACGACAGGGAGATAATCAGCCCCAGCATTTT,CASSQRQGDNQPQHF
TRBJ2-7,few,TRBV27,TRBD1,TGTGCCAGCAGCTCCGGGACAGGGACCAACGAGCAGTACTTC,CASSSGTGTNEQYF
TRBJ1-2,.,TRBV5-1,.,TGCGCCAGCAGCCGGCAGGACAGTGTGGGCGGCTACACCTTC,CASSRQDSVGGYTF
TRBJ1-5,.,TRBV24-1,.,TGTGCCACCAGTGATTTCAACGGTCGTCAGCCCCAGCATTTT,CATSDFNGRQPQHF
TRBJ2-2,.,TRBV3-1/TRBV3-2,TRBD1,TGTGCCAGCAGCCCCGGACAGGTTGAAAACACCGGGGAGCTGTTTTTT,CASSPGQVENTGELFF
TRBJ2-7,.,TRBV5-6,.,TGTGCCAGCAGCACGACAGAGTACGAGCAGTACTTC,CASSTTEYEQYF
TRBJ2-5,.,TRBV2,TRBD1,TGTGCCAGCAGTGAACAATCGACAGGGAAAGAGACCCAGTACTTC,CASSEQSTGKETQYF
TRBJ1-2,.,TRBV5-1,TRBD1,TGCGCCAGCAGCCGTACCCCCGGGACAGGGGGCGACTACACCTTC,CASSRTPGTGGDYTF
TRBJ2-3,.,TRBV27,.,TGTGCCAGCACTCACGGGGGAGCGACAGATACGCAGTATTTT,CASTHGGATDTQYF
TRBJ2-2,.,TRBV5-8,.,TGTGCCAGCAATTGGGCCGCCGGGGAGCTGTTTTTT,CASNWAAGELFF
TRBJ1-4,.,TRBV7-2,.,TGTGCCAGCAGCGTCCGGGGGACAACTAATGAAAAACTGTTTTTT,CASSVRGTTNEKLFF
TRBJ1-3,.,TRBV7-9,TRBD1,TGTGCCAGCAGCGCGGACAGGGGAAAGAACACCATATATTTT,CASSADRGKNTIYF
TRBJ2-1,.,TRBV9,TRBD1,TGTGCCAGCAGCAAGACAGGGGGAACAAGCTCCTACAATGAGCAGTTCTTC,CASSKTGGTSSYNEQFF
TRBJ2-7,.,TRBV7-9,.,TGTGCCAGCAAGCCAGGAGGGGAAGACGAGCAGTACTTC,CASKPGGEDEQYF
TRBJ1-5,.,TRBV9,TRBD1,TGTGCCAGCAGCAAGGATCAGGGGGTCGGGGGCAATCAGCCCCAGCATTTT,CASSKDQGVGGNQPQHF
TRBJ2-7,.,TRBV19,TRBD1,TGTGCCAGTAGTGCTTTGGGGACAGGGGTTCTCGAGCAGTACTTC,CASSALGTGVLEQYF
TRBJ1-1,.,TRBV7-9,.,TGTGCCAGCAGCTTATCGGTGCCCGAAGTTGAAGCTTTCTTT,CASSLSVPEVEAFF
TRBJ2-7,.,TRBV9,.,TGTGCCAGCAGCCAGGGATACGAGCAGTACTTC,CASSQGYEQYF
TRBJ2-7,.,TRBV5-1,.,TGCGCCAGCAGCTTGGCCGGTGGGGCCCTCTCCTACGAGCAGTACTTC,CASSLAGGALSYEQYF
TRBJ2-7,few,TRBV5-6,TRBD2,TGTGCCAGCAGCCCGGGGGGGAGCTTGAAGCAGTACTTC,CASSPGGSLKQYF
TRBJ1-5,.,TRBV7-8,.,TGTGCCAGCAGCTCTTATAGCAATCAGCCCCAGCATTTT,CASSSYSNQPQHF
TRBJ2-3,.,TRBV25-1,TRBD2,TGTGCCAGCAGTCTCGGTACTAGCGCAAGCACAGATACGCAGTATTTT,CASSLGTSASTDTQYF
TRBJ2-3,.,TRBV6-5,.,TGTGCCAGCAGTTACCAGGGTTACACAGATACGCAGTATTTT,CASSYQGYTDTQYF
TRBJ2-1,.,TRBV7-3,TRBD2,TGTGCCAGCAGCTTGACGGGGGGACGATACAATGAGCAGTTCTTC,CASSLTGGRYNEQFF
TRBJ2-5,.,TRBV18,.,TGTGCCAGCTCACCACAAGGGGGAGAGACCCAGTACTTC,CASSPQGGETQYF
TRBJ2-7,.,TRBV27,TRBD1,TGTGCCAGCAGTAACACCGGGACAGGGCTCTACGAGCAGTACTTC,CASSNTGTGLYEQYF
TRBJ1-5,.,TRBV7-8,.,TGTGCCAGCAGCTCCGGCTGGCGGGGGGGGAATCAGCCCCAGCATTTT,CASSSGWRGGNQPQHF
TRBJ2-7,.,TRBV3-1/TRBV3-2,TRBD1,TGTGCCAGCGGACAGGAAGAGCAGTACTTC,CASGQEEQYF
TRBJ1-2,.,TRBV27,TRBD1,TGTGCCAGCAGTTGGACAGGGGGGTATGGCTACACCTTC,CASSWTGGYGYTF
TRBJ2-2,.,TRBV11-2,TRBD1,TGTGCCAGCAGCTTAGGACAGGGAGAGGAGCTGTTTTTT,CASSLGQGEELFF
TRBJ1-6,.,TRBV30,.,TGTGCCTGGAGTGCAGGGGTTTCACCCCTCCACTTT,CAWSAGVSPLHF
TRBJ1-1,.,TRBV25-1,TRBD1,TGTGCCAGCAGTCCCACTACAGGGGGCGTGAACACTGAAGCTTTCTTT,CASSPTTGGVNTEAFF
TRBJ1-2,.,TRBV5-1,TRBD1,TGCGCCAGCAGCAGACAGGGATCCGACTATGGCTACACCTTC,CASSRQGSDYGYTF